The 20 T cell receptor beta chains given below trace back to one sample, sequenced in a study of identical twins. TCRdb re-called the 5' RACE reads with MiXCR, one entry per CDR3 protein. The sample lists 1.5 million to 2 million distinct CDR3 sequences, around 33% occurring once. The sample taken for sequencing was cord blood. The receptors here all came from a newborn girl in good health.

The rearrangement uses TRBV28 and TRBJ2-3, with TRBD2 identical over 8 bases. The V gene's germline CDR1 is MDHEN and CDR2 SYDVKM. The junction had 4 bases not matched to a gene; V was cut back by 5 bases and J by 3 bases. The CDR3 has 14 residues. CDR3 protein: CASSRTSFTDTQYF. The CDR3 DNA follows: TGTGCCAGCAGTCGGACTAGCTTTACAGATACGCAGTATTTT. Full variable domain (missing parts from reference TRBV28 and TRBJ2-3): DVKVTQSSRYLVKRTGEKVFLECVQDMDHENMFWYRQDPGLGLRLIYFSYDVKMKEKGDIPEGYSVSREKKERFSLILESASTNQTSMYLCASSRTSFTDTQYFGPGTRLTVL.

V and J are TRBV9 and TRBJ2-1; possibly TRBD1 or TRBD2 for D (5 bases each). The CDR3 spans 14 residues. Germline CDR1 reads SGDLS; CDR2 reads YYNGEE. Trimming took 0 bases from V and 9 from J, leaving 13 bases between them. The CDR3 bases are TGTGCCAGCAGCGTAGAAGGGATTGGGGGTGAGCAGTTCTTC. It yields the protein CASSVEGIGGEQFF.

In its sample, this clonotype was seen a few times. The rearrangement joins TRBV19 to TRBJ2-1; 12 bases line up with TRBD2. Germline CDR1 reads LNHDA; CDR2 reads SQIVND (reference sequence). This CDR3 is 19 amino acids long. V lost 2 bases to trimming and J lost 4 bases; unmatched junction nucleotides: 12. CDR3 nucleotides: TGTGCCAGTAGTATACAACGGCTAGCGGGAGGGACGGGGTACAATGAGCAGTTCTTC. Its translation: CASSIQRLAGGTGYNEQFF. The entire variable domain, with the rest obtained from reference TRBV19 and TRBJ2-1, is as follows: DGGITQSPKYLFRKEGQNVTLSCEQNLNHDAMYWYRQDPGQGLRLIYYSQIVNDFQKGDIAEGYSVSREKKESFPLTVTSAQKNPTAFYLCASSIQRLAGGTGYNEQFFGPGTRLTVL.

This clonotype showed up many times. The rearrangement joins TRBV11-2 to TRBJ2-7, with D perhaps matching TRBD1 (6 bases). The CDR3 totals 15 residues. The V and J ends lost 1 base and 0 bases respectively, with 10 bases between them. Germline V CDR1 and CDR2: SGHAT, FQNNGV. In nucleotides, the CDR3 is TGTGCCAGCAGCTTAGTATTGGACAGCTCCTACGAGCAGTACTTC. This encodes CASSLVLDSSYEQYF.

The chain is built from TRBV4-2 and TRBJ2-7, with D possibly matching TRBD1 (6 bases). Germline CDR1 LGHNA, CDR2 YNFKEQ. V lost 0 bases and J lost 9, with 12 bases in between. There are 13 residues in the CDR3. As DNA, the CDR3 is TGTGCCAGCAGCCAAGATGGGGGCGCAGGGCAGTACTTC. Its translation is CASSQDGGAGQYF.

The J gene is TRBJ1-1, the V gene TRBV7-9, with TRBD1 as a possible D gene (6 bases). Germline loops: CDR1 SEHNR, CDR2 FQNEAQ (reference sequence). The CDR3 is 15 residues long. Trimming left V 4 bases short and J 0 bases short, with 12 bases between. CDR3 amino acids: CASSSRGVLNTEAFF. The CDR3 bases are TGTGCCAGCAGCTCGAGGGGGGTCTTGAACACTGAAGCTTTCTTT. Full variable domain (remainder filled in from reference TRBV7-9 and TRBJ1-1): DTGVSQNPRHKITKRGQNVTFRCDPISEHNRLYWYRQTLGQGPEFLTYFQNEAQLEKSRLLSDRFSAERPKGSFSTLEIQRTEQGDSAMYLCASSSRGVLNTEAFFGQGTRLTVV.

The chain joins TRBV7-2 to TRBJ2-2; unclear D gene. V was trimmed by 1 base and J by 15 bases, leaving 12 bases between them. Germline V gene data show CDR1 as SGHTA and CDR2 as FQGNSA. CDR3 size: 12 residues. The CDR3 DNA follows: TGTGCCAGCAGCTTAGAACTAAAGTGGTTGTTTTTT. As protein: CASSLELKWLFF.

This clonotype was found a few times. The rearrangement joins TRBV5-1 to TRBJ2-5; 8 bases align to TRBD2. J gave up 5 bases and V 0 bases, and 3 bases lay outside the gene matches. This CDR3 is 14 amino acids long. Germline CDR1 SGHRS, CDR2 YFSETQ. CDR3 nucleotide sequence: TGCGCCAGCAGCTTGGGCCAGCGGGGGGAGACCCAGTACTTC. Its translation is CASSLGQRGETQYF.

The V call is TRBV19, the J call TRBJ1-1; a possible D gene is TRBD1 (5 bases). The CDR3 is made up of 14 amino acids. Germline assignment: CDR1 LNHDA and CDR2 SQIVND (reference sequence). Trimming took off 1 base at V and 7 bases at J, with 13 bases between the two ends. The CDR3 DNA is TGTGCCAGTAGTATAGTTCAGGGCATGGTTGAAGCTTTCTTT. This translates into CASSIVQGMVEAFF.

This clonotype was seen more than once but under ten times. The rearrangement links TRBV24-1 to TRBJ2-1; 9 bases agree with TRBD2. Judging by the DNA end, TRBJ2-7 fits better; the J call may be wrong. Germline V gives CDR1 KGHDR, CDR2 SFDVKD. This CDR3 region has 16 residues. This CDR3 is CATSVFRSGSYNEQYF. The CDR3 coding sequence is TGTGCCACCAGTGTATTTCGTAGCGGGAGCTACAATGAGCAGTACTTC.

This clonotype was counted many times. V and J are TRBV10-3 and TRBJ2-1; 8 nucleotides match TRBD2. Germline V gene lookup returns CDR1 ENHRY and CDR2 SYGVKD. The CDR3 is 16 amino acids. Trimming at V came to 0 bases and at J to 2 bases, leaving 3 bases not matched to a gene. CDR3 residues: CAISESSGGTYNEQFF. The DNA for the CDR3 is TGTGCCATCAGTGAGTCTTCGGGGGGGACCTACAATGAGCAGTTCTTC.

This clonotype has more than one count but fewer than ten. This rearrangement joins TRBV13 to TRBJ2-7; D might be TRBD1 (6 bases). The CDR3 is made up of 14 amino acids. CDR1 and CDR2 from the germline V gene are PRHDT and FYEKMQ (reference sequence). V dropped 2 bases and J dropped 3 bases, with 11 bases sitting between them. The CDR3 sequence: CASSLQGQNYEQYF. For the CDR3, the DNA is TGTGCCAGCAGCTTACAGGGGCAAAACTACGAGCAGTACTTC.

This clonotype has only one observation. The V gene is TRBV29-1, the J gene TRBJ1-2; no reliable D call. V was pared by 6 bases and J by 2 bases, with 10 bases between. The length of the CDR3 is 12 residues. Germline loops: CDR1 SQVTM, CDR2 ANQGSEA. CDR3 residues: CSVSQTNYGYTF. The CDR3 region has the DNA TGCAGCGTCTCTCAGACAAACTATGGCTACACCTTC.

V is TRBV5-1 and J is TRBJ2-5; D is ambiguous. CDR1 and CDR2 from the germline V gene are SGHRS and YFSETQ. The CDR3 extends over 14 amino acids. Deletions cut 0 bases from V and 2 bases from J, with 8 bases between. This chain's CDR3 is CASSLVSVQETQYF. The CDR3 DNA reads as TGCGCCAGCAGCTTGGTCTCGGTACAAGAGACCCAGTACTTC. Drawing the rest from reference TRBV5-1 and TRBJ2-5, the complete variable domain is KAGVTQTPRYLIKTRGQQVTLSCSPISGHRSVSWYQQTPGQGLQFLFEYFSETQRNKGNFPGRFSGRQFSNSRSEMNVSTLELGDSALYLCASSLVSVQETQYFGPGTRLLVL.

This clonotype appeared a few times. This chain joins TRBV10-3 and TRBJ2-1; D perhaps matches TRBD1 (6 bases). There are 13 residues in the CDR3. Germline V gene sequence: CDR1 ENHRY, CDR2 SYGVKD. Trimming pared 8 bases from V and 0 bases from J, leaving 8 bases between. The CDR3 DNA sequence: TGTGCCATCGGGACAAACTCCTACAATGAGCAGTTCTTC. Residues: CAIGTNSYNEQFF.

The chain links TRBV20-1 to TRBJ2-3, with D maybe TRBD2 (6 bases). The CDR3 extends over 17 amino acids. Germline lookup yields CDR1 DFQATT and CDR2 SNEGSKA (reference sequence). Trimming pared 0 bases from V and 2 bases from J, leaving 18 bases between. The DNA for the CDR3 is TGCAGTGCTAGAGATGTAGGGCGGGACTCAAACACAGATACGCAGTATTTT. This encodes CSARDVGRDSNTDTQYF.

The J gene is TRBJ1-5, the V gene TRBV28; D perhaps matches TRBD1 (5 bases). The V gene's germline CDR1 is MDHEN and CDR2 SYDVKM. Trimming stripped 5 bases from V and 7 bases from J, with 9 bases between. CDR3 length equals 12 residues. The CDR3 DNA sequence: TGTGCCAGCAGTGGGGGAAAGCAGCCCCAGCATTTT. Protein: CASSGGKQPQHF. Variable domain in full (rest from reference TRBV28 and TRBJ1-5): DVKVTQSSRYLVKRTGEKVFLECVQDMDHENMFWYRQDPGLGLRLIYFSYDVKMKEKGDIPEGYSVSREKKERFSLILESASTNQTSMYLCASSGGKQPQHFGDGTRLSIL.

The chain combines TRBV24-1 with TRBJ2-3; TRBD2 matches 9 bases. This CDR3 comprises 15 residues. V trimming: 4 bases; J trimming: 5 bases; junction bases outside the gene matches: 6. Per germline, CDR1 KGHDR and CDR2 SFDVKD. This CDR3 is CATSEKSGRKDTQYF. CDR3 sequence (DNA): TGTGCCACCAGTGAAAAGAGCGGGAGGAAAGATACGCAGTATTTT.

J is TRBJ2-3 and V is TRBV7-9; 13 nucleotides align to TRBD2. In germline, CDR1 is SEHNR, CDR2 FQNEAQ (reference sequence). V lost 4 bases and J lost 2; bases outside the gene matches: 9. CDR3 size: 18 residues. The CDR3 is CASSSLRGTSGITDTQYF. The DNA of the CDR3 is TGTGCCAGCAGCTCCCTACGGGGGACTAGCGGGATCACAGATACGCAGTATTTT.

The chain couples TRBV2 to TRBJ2-3; 10 nucleotides line up with TRBD2. With V trimmed by 6 bases and J by 2 bases, 5 bases remained unmatched. There are 15 residues in the CDR3. Germline CDR1 reads SNHLY; CDR2 reads FYNNEI. This chain's CDR3 is CASRWTSGHTDTQYF. For the CDR3, the DNA is TGTGCCAGCAGGTGGACTAGCGGACACACAGATACGCAGTATTTT.